These 32 T cell receptor beta chains were all obtained from the same sample, sequenced in a study of T-cell memory formation after mild COVID-19. TCRdb analysed the 5' RACE reads with MiXCR anew, one entry per CDR3 protein. The repertoire holds 200,000 to 250,000 distinct CDR3 sequences, with around 10% as singletons. The source material was PBMCs or a T cell subset sorted from them (not recorded which). The receptors shown here come from a man aged 18 to 29 who had mild COVID-19 (a few samples of this study predate the infection). Cell type and time point are not known.

The chain has TRBV4-1 and TRBJ2-7; 10 bases line up with TRBD1. CDR1 is MGHRA and CDR2 is YSYEKL in the germline V gene. J lost 5 bases, V lost 3 bases, and 7 bases had no gene match. The CDR3 is 15 residues long. CDR3 coding DNA: TGCGCCAGCAGCCAGTGGGGGACAGGGGCCAACGAGCAGTACTTC. Its protein product is CASSQWGTGANEQYF.

This clonotype was observed a few times. This rearrangement joins TRBV5-4 to TRBJ2-5, with D perhaps matching TRBD1 or TRBD2 (5 bases each). The CDR3 spans 14 residues. The V end was cut by 0 bases, the J end by 5 bases, with 11 bases between. Looked up from germline, CDR1 is SGHNT and CDR2 is YYREEE (reference sequence). The CDR3 region has the DNA TGTGCCAGCAGCTTGGTTGGGGGACGGGAGACCCAGTACTTC. It translates to CASSLVGGRETQYF.

The V and J genes are TRBV5-6 and TRBJ2-7, with TRBD1 matching 12 bases. V shed 4 bases and J 3 bases; nucleotides not matched to a gene: 2. Germline CDR1 SGHDT, CDR2 YYEEEE. CDR3 length: 14 amino acids. For the CDR3, the DNA is TGTGCCAGCAGCCGGGACAGGGGGCTCTACGAGCAGTACTTC. The encoded protein is CASSRDRGLYEQYF. The full variable domain, completed using reference TRBV5-6 and TRBJ2-7, is DAGVTQSPTHLIKTRGQQVTLRCSPKSGHDTVSWYQQALGQGPQFIFQYYEEEERQRGNFPDRFSGHQFPNYSSELNVNALLLGDSALYLCASSRDRGLYEQYFGPGTRLTVT.

The sample holds a few counts of this clonotype. This chain links TRBV7-8 with TRBJ2-5; 7 bases are a match to TRBD2. Germline V gives CDR1 SGHVS, CDR2 FQNEAQ. V dropped 5 bases and J dropped 5; count of bases not matched to a gene: 11. The CDR3 extends over 15 amino acids. The CDR3 nucleotides read TGTGCCAGCAGCCGTTTGCGGGGGTCGATGGAGACCCAGTACTTC. Translated: CASSRLRGSMETQYF.

In its sample, this clonotype was seen a few times. The chain recombines TRBV20-1 with TRBJ1-5; D gene unclear. The CDR3 covers 15 residues. Germline V gives CDR1 DFQATT, CDR2 SNEGSKA (reference sequence). V lost 4 bases to trimming and J lost 0 bases, with 13 bases between them. CDR3: CSATDTFFSNQPQHF. The DNA for the CDR3 is TGCAGTGCTACCGACACCTTTTTTAGCAATCAGCCCCAGCATTTT.

The chain joins TRBV15 to TRBJ2-5; D may be TRBD2 (5 bases). Trimming took 3 bases from V and 4 from J, leaving 12 bases between them. CDR1 is LNHNV and CDR2 is YYDKDF in the germline V gene (reference sequence). The CDR3 totals 14 residues. This CDR3 reads CATSRMAGGETQYF. The CDR3 region has the DNA TGTGCCACCAGCAGGATGGCCGGAGGAGAGACCCAGTACTTC.

The rearrangement joins TRBV7-8 to TRBJ1-2; D is possibly TRBD1 (6 bases). From germline, CDR1 is SGHVS and CDR2 FQNEAQ. V was clipped by 6 bases and J by 3 bases, with 14 bases between them. This CDR3 is built from 14 residues. The CDR3 sequence is CASSLQGTDYGYTF. The CDR3 DNA sequence: TGTGCCAGCAGTTTACAGGGAACTGACTATGGCTACACCTTC. Filled out from reference TRBV7-8 and TRBJ1-2, the complete variable domain reads GAGVSQSPRYKVAKRGQDVALRCDPISGHVSLFWYQQALGQGPEFLTYFQNEAQLDKSGLPSDRFFAERPEGSVSTLKIQRTQQEDSAVYLCASSLQGTDYGYTFGSGTRLTVV.

This clonotype was detected many times. V and J are TRBV5-6 and TRBJ2-5, with 10 bases aligning to TRBD2. V gave up 0 bases and J gave up 1 base; unmatched junction bases: 0. Germline V gives CDR1 SGHDT, CDR2 YYEEEE. The CDR3 is 15 amino acids. CDR3 in DNA: TGTGCCAGCAGCTTGGCTAGCGGGAGCCAAGAGACCCAGTACTTC. This encodes CASSLASGSQETQYF.

A few counts support this clonotype. This sequence joins TRBV7-9 and TRBJ2-3; 8 positions agree with TRBD2. Trimming at V came to 5 bases and at J to 0 bases, leaving 13 bases not matched to a gene. CDR3 length equals 18 residues. CDR1 and CDR2 from the germline V gene are SEHNR and FQNEAQ (reference sequence). The CDR3 is CASSPKKRVAGSTDTQYF. The CDR3 DNA follows: TGTGCCAGCAGCCCGAAAAAGCGAGTAGCGGGGAGCACAGATACGCAGTATTTT.

This sequence joins TRBV2 and TRBJ2-3; 7 bases line up with TRBD1. Per the germline V gene, CDR1 is SNHLY and CDR2 is FYNNEI. CDR3 size: 15 residues. The V segment lost 6 bases and the J segment 0 bases; nucleotides outside the gene matches: 6. The CDR3 loop reads CASRGETGSTDTQYF. The CDR3 bases are TGTGCCAGCAGAGGGGAGACAGGGAGCACAGATACGCAGTATTTT.

Comment on this clonotype: A much larger clonotype is one base distant, so this may be a read error. The chain employs TRBV5-1 and TRBJ2-2; TRBD1 might be the D (6 bases). The CDR3 has 15 residues. Looked up from germline, CDR1 is SGHRS and CDR2 is YFSETQ. The CDR3 is CSSTRQDLRTGELFF. In nucleotides, the CDR3 is TGCTCCAGCACCCGACAGGACTTACGCACCGGGGAGCTGTTTTTT.

The chain couples TRBV18 to TRBJ2-7, with no clear D. CDR3 size: 12 residues. Germline V CDR1 and CDR2: KGHSH, LQKENI. Trimming shortened V by 3 bases and J by 2 bases, and 5 bases separated the two germline ends. The chain's CDR3 is CASSPGTYEQYV. For the CDR3, the DNA is TGTGCCAGCTCACCGGGCACCTACGAGCAGTACGTC.

This clonotype was seen ten or more times. The DNA of the CDR3 is TGCAGTGCTCGGCACATTAGGGCTAACACTGAAGCTTTCTTT. Its translation is CSARHIRANTEAFF. The V gene is TRBV20-1, the J gene TRBJ1-1; D remains ambiguous. In germline, CDR1 is DFQATT, CDR2 SNEGSKA (reference sequence). The CDR3 is 14 amino acids. V lost 5 bases and J lost 2, with 15 bases in between.

This clonotype was observed a few times. The chain links TRBV2 to TRBJ1-3, with D possibly TRBD1 on 5 matching bases. There are 15 residues in the CDR3. Between the trimmed V and J ends, which lost 6 bases and 2 bases, there was a span of 14 bases. From germline, CDR1 is SNHLY and CDR2 FYNNEI. CDR3 nucleotide sequence: TGTGCCAGCAGCCTCATGGGACCTACTGGAAACACCATATATTTT. Residues: CASSLMGPTGNTIYF.

The V and J genes are TRBV5-5 and TRBJ1-5, with 7 bases lining up with TRBD1. Germline loops: CDR1 SGHKS, CDR2 YYEKEE (reference sequence). J lost 8 bases, V lost 4 bases, and 6 bases had no gene match. CDR3 length: 13 residues. CDR3 loop: CASSVTGFEPQHF. DNA for the CDR3: TGTGCCAGCAGCGTGACAGGGTTCGAGCCCCAGCATTTT.

This clonotype was seen a handful of times. The CDR3: CASSFSPTSGGVYEQFF. In DNA, the CDR3 is TGCGCCAGCAGCTTCTCACCGACTAGCGGGGGGGTCTATGAGCAGTTCTTC. The chain employs TRBV5-1 and TRBJ2-1, with 14 bases matching TRBD2. The CDR3 is 17 amino acids. With V trimmed by 2 bases and J by 8 bases, 9 bases remained unmatched. Germline V lookup: CDR1 SGHRS, CDR2 YFSETQ.

This chain links TRBV6-6 with TRBJ2-1; maybe TRBD1 (6 bases). Germline values: CDR1 MNHNY, CDR2 SVGAGI (reference sequence). V dropped 2 bases and J dropped 7 bases, with 21 bases sitting between them. CDR3 length equals 17 residues. The CDR3 bases are TGTGCCAGCAGTTACGCCGGACAGTCCCCCCGAGGGAATGAGCAGTTCTTC. Amino acids: CASSYAGQSPRGNEQFF.

A few counts support this clonotype. The chain has TRBV4-3 and TRBJ2-2; D not resolved. Germline V lookup: CDR1 LGHNA, CDR2 YSLEER. The V end lost 1 base, the J end lost 5 bases, and 8 bases lay between the germline ends. This CDR3 comprises 14 residues. The CDR3 DNA is TGCGCCAGCAGCCAAGGTTCCCGAACCGGGGAGCTGTTTTTT. It translates to CASSQGSRTGELFF.

This clonotype was seen a handful of times. The chain has TRBV19 and TRBJ2-5; tentatively, D is TRBD2 (6 bases). Per the germline V gene, CDR1 is LNHDA and CDR2 is SQIVND (reference sequence). CDR3 length equals 14 residues. Trimming shortened V by 5 bases and J by 8 bases, and 18 bases separated the two germline ends. The CDR3 loop reads CASSFTGTPGTQYF. DNA of the CDR3: TGTGCCAGTAGTTTCACCGGGACTCCGGGCACCCAGTACTTC.

The V and J genes are TRBV5-1 and TRBJ1-1, with D unresolved. The CDR3 contains 13 residues. Between the trimmed V and J ends, which lost 4 bases and 5 bases, there was a span of 12 bases. Looked up from germline, CDR1 is SGHRS and CDR2 is YFSETQ. CDR3: CASSIGGVTEAFF. The CDR3 coding sequence is TGCGCCAGCAGCATAGGCGGGGTGACTGAAGCTTTCTTT.

This clonotype was observed a handful of times. V is TRBV5-5 and J is TRBJ1-6; D may be TRBD1 (6 bases). The V gene's germline CDR1 is SGHKS and CDR2 YYEKEE (reference sequence). V shed 6 bases and J shed 14 bases, with 15 bases lying between them. This CDR3 contains 12 residues. CDR3 DNA sequence: TGTGCCAGCAACGAGTCAGGGGCTTCCCTCCACTTT. This codes for CASNESGASLHF.

The chain uses TRBV12-3 or TRBV12-4 and TRBJ2-5; 9 bases line up with TRBD2. V gave up 2 bases and J gave up 9 bases; unmatched junction bases: 7. CDR3 length equals 14 residues. The CDR3 loop is CASSLRGGDVAQYF. In nucleotides, the CDR3 is TGTGCCAGCAGTTTACGCGGGGGGGATGTGGCCCAGTACTTC.

V gene TRBV10-3 combines with J gene TRBJ1-2; the D is unclear. Germline values: CDR1 ENHRY, CDR2 SYGVKD. The CDR3 is made up of 11 amino acids. Trimming shortened V by 10 bases and J by 4 bases, and 10 bases separated the two germline ends. The CDR3 DNA is TGTGCCACCGTAAGCATCTATGGCTACACCTTC. It translates to CATVSIYGYTF.

In this sample, this clonotype turned up a few times. The V gene is TRBV5-1, the J gene TRBJ2-1, with a possible D match to TRBD2 (7 bases). V gave up 6 bases and J gave up 2 bases, with 18 bases separating them. The germline gives CDR1 SGHRS, CDR2 YFSETQ. The CDR3 has 16 amino acids. The CDR3 region has the DNA TGCGCCAGCACCTGGAGGGGGGGTGTTGCCTACAATGAGCAGTTCTTC. Residues: CASTWRGGVAYNEQFF. Drawing the rest from reference TRBV5-1 and TRBJ2-1, the complete variable domain is KAGVTQTPRYLIKTRGQQVTLSCSPISGHRSVSWYQQTPGQGLQFLFEYFSETQRNKGNFPGRFSGRQFSNSRSEMNVSTLELGDSALYLCASTWRGGVAYNEQFFGPGTRLTVL.

The CDR3 sequence: CASSLELAGGYEQYV. As DNA, the CDR3 is TGTGCCAGCAGCTTAGAATTAGCGGGGGGCTACGAGCAGTACGTC. The V call is TRBV7-2, the J call TRBJ2-7; TRBD2 matches at 10 bases. Losses at the gene ends were 1 base for V and 3 bases for J; bases not matched to a gene: 3. Looked up from germline, CDR1 is SGHTA and CDR2 is FQGNSA. The CDR3 sequence is 15 residues long.

This clonotype came up a few times. This chain links TRBV7-6 with TRBJ2-3; D is unclear. The CDR3 has 13 amino acids. From germline, CDR1 is SGHVS and CDR2 FNYEAQ. Trimming stripped 5 bases from V and 4 bases from J, with 10 bases between. Here the CDR3 reads CASSRKGADTQYF. For the CDR3, the DNA is TGTGCCAGCAGCCGGAAGGGCGCAGATACGCAGTATTTT.

This sequence joins TRBV21-1 and TRBJ2-7; the D call of TRBD1 is as the table states it, not checked on the DNA. TRBV21-1 is an annotated pseudogene. The CDR3 sequence is 16 residues long. The CDR3 loop reads CASSTPRDSSSYEQYF. CDR3 nucleotide sequence: TGTGCCAGCAGCACTCCCCGGGACAGTAGCTCCTACGAGCAGTACTTC.

This clonotype was counted between two and nine times. The chain uses TRBV20-1 and TRBJ1-4, with D possibly matching TRBD1 (6 bases). CDR1 and CDR2 (germline): DFQATT, SNEGSKA (reference sequence). CDR3 length equals 14 residues. V lost 0 bases to trimming and J lost 8 bases, with 13 bases between them. CDR3 nucleotides: TGCAGTGCTAGAGATCGTCAGGGGTGGGAAAAACTGTTTTTT. It encodes CSARDRQGWEKLFF.

This clonotype was counted only a few times. V and J are TRBV4-1 and TRBJ2-2; D is perhaps TRBD2 (5 bases). This CDR3 contains 14 residues. The V gene's germline CDR1 is MGHRA and CDR2 YSYEKL. The V and J ends lost 4 bases and 6 bases respectively, with 12 bases between them. Written as DNA, the CDR3 is TGCGCCAGCAGCCCGCCGGGATTCCCCGGGGAGCTGTTTTTT. It encodes CASSPPGFPGELFF.

In its sample, this clonotype was seen a few times. The chain links TRBV14 to TRBJ1-2; D not certain. V was clipped by 4 bases and J by 5 bases, with 11 bases between them. CDR1 and CDR2 (germline): SGHDN, FVKESK. This CDR3 is built from 13 residues. As DNA, the CDR3 is TGTGCCAGCAGCCCCCGGACGGGGTATGGCTACACCTTC. Translating it yields CASSPRTGYGYTF.

The rearrangement links TRBV5-1 to TRBJ2-5; possible D gene TRBD2, 5 bases. Per germline, CDR1 SGHRS and CDR2 YFSETQ. Deletions cut 4 bases from V and 0 bases from J, with 10 bases between. The CDR3 sequence is 14 residues long. The CDR3 loop is CASSQSGYQETQYF. CDR3 in DNA: TGCGCCAGCAGCCAATCGGGGTACCAAGAGACCCAGTACTTC.

V gene TRBV6-5 combines with J gene TRBJ1-1; no clear D gene. The V end lost 2 bases, the J end lost 1 base, and 8 bases lay between the germline ends. The CDR3 extends over 14 amino acids. Germline V CDR1 and CDR2: MNHEY, SVGAGI. The CDR3 coding sequence is TGTGCCAGCAGTTACACGGAGGGGAACACTGAAGCTTTCTTT. Its translation is CASSYTEGNTEAFF.